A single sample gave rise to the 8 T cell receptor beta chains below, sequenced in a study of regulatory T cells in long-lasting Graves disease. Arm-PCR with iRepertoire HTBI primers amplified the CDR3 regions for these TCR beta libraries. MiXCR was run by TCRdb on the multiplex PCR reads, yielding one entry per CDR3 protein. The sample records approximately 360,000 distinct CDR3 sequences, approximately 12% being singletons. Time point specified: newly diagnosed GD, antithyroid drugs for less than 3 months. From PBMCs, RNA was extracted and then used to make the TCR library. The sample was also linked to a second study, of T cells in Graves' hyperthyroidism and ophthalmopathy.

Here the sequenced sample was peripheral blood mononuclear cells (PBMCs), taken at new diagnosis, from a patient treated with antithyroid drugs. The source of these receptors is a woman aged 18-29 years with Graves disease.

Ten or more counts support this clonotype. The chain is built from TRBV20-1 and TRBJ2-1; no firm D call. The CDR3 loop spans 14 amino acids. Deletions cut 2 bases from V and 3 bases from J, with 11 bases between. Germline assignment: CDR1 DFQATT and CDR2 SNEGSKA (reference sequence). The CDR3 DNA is TGCAGTGCTAGAACCGAGCGCGGCTACAATGAGCAGTTCTTC. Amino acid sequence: CSARTERGYNEQFF.

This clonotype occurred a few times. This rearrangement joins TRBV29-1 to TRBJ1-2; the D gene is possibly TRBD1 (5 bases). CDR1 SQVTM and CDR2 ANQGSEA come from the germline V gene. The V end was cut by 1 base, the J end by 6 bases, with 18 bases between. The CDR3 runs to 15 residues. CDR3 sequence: CSVEVSSQGTDGYTF. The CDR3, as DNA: TGCAGCGTTGAAGTCTCCTCGCAGGGTACTGATGGCTACACCTTC.

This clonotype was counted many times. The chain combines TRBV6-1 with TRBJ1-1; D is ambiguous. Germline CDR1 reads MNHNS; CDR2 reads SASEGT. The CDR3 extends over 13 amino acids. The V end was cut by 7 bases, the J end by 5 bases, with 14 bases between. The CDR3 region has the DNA TGTGCCAGCACTCCCCTGACGAGAACTGAAGCTTTCTTT. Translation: CASTPLTRTEAFF.

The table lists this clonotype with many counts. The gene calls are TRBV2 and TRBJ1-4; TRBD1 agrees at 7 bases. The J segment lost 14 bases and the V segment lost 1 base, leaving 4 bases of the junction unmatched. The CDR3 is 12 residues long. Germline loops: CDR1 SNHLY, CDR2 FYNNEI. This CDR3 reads CASSEGGGGLFF. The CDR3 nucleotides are TGTGCCAGCAGTGAAGGTGGAGGGGGCCTGTTTTTT.

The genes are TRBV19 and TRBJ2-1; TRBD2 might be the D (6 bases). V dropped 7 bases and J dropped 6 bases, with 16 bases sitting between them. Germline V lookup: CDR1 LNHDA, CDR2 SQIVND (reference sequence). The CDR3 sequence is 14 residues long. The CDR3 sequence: CASMAAASANEQFF. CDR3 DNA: TGTGCCAGTATGGCCGCGGCTAGCGCCAATGAGCAGTTCTTC. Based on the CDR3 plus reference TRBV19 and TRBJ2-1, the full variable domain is DGGITQSPKYLFRKEGQNVTLSCEQNLNHDAMYWYRQDPGQGLRLIYYSQIVNDFQKGDIAEGYSVSREKKESFPLTVTSAQKNPTAFYLCASMAAASANEQFFGPGTRLTVL.

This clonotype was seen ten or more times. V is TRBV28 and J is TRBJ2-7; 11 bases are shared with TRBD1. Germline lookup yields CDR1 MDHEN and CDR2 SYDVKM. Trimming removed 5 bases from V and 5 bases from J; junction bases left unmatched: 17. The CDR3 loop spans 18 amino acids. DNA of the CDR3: TGTGCCAGCAGTCAATCCGGGACAGGGGGTCTTTACTCGGACGAGCAGTACTTC. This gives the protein CASSQSGTGGLYSDEQYF. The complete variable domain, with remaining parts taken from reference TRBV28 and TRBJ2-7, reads DVKVTQSSRYLVKRTGEKVFLECVQDMDHENMFWYRQDPGLGLRLIYFSYDVKMKEKGDIPEGYSVSREKKERFSLILESASTNQTSMYLCASSQSGTGGLYSDEQYFGPGTRLTVT.

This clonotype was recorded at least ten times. In nucleotides, the CDR3 is TGTGCCAGCAGCTTTCCGATAGGGAGCTCCTACAATGAGCAGTTCTTC. This translates into CASSFPIGSSYNEQFF. The rearrangement uses TRBV7-2 and TRBJ2-1; weak D call: TRBD2 (5 bases). This CDR3 region has 16 residues. CDR1 and CDR2 from the germline V gene are SGHTA and FQGNSA. The V and J ends lost 3 bases and 0 bases respectively, with 12 bases between them.

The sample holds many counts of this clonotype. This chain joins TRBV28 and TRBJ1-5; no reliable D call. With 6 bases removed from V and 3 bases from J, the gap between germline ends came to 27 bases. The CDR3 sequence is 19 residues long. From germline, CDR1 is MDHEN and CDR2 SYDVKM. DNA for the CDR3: TGTGCCAGCAGCCAAACGACTCAAAGGCAGTTCCCCCCCAATCAGCCCCAGCATTTT. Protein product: CASSQTTQRQFPPNQPQHF.